One and the same sample provided the 12 T cell receptor beta chains below, sequenced in a study of early T cells in non-severe SARS-CoV-2 infection. Using its own MiXCR run on the 5' RACE reads, TCRdb lists one record per CDR3 protein. The table records approximately 75,000 distinct CDR3 sequences, roughly 14% of them present only once. This material consisted of whole blood, taken at baseline. The source is an adult who was a healthcare worker with PCR-confirmed SARS-CoV-2 infection or an uninfected control (not recorded which).

The J gene is TRBJ2-3, the V gene TRBV6-1; 7 nucleotides match TRBD1. With V trimmed by 1 base and J by 0 bases, 4 bases remained unmatched. CDR3 length: 16 residues. Germline values: CDR1 MNHNS, CDR2 SASEGT. In DNA, the CDR3 is TGTGCCAGCAGTGAAGGACAGGGCTTTAGCACAGATACGCAGTATTTT. Residues: CASSEGQGFSTDTQYF.

This clonotype was seen a few times. V is TRBV6-4 and J is TRBJ2-1, with 8 bases that match TRBD2. From germline, CDR1 is MRHNA and CDR2 SNTAGT. Losses at the gene ends were 10 bases for V and 4 bases for J; bases not matched to a gene: 12. The CDR3 totals 15 residues. CDR3 loop: CATSDGSGIYNEQFF. CDR3 bases: TGTGCCACATCCGACGGTAGCGGGATATACAATGAGCAGTTCTTC.

There are a few counts of this clonotype. The chain employs TRBV7-8 and TRBJ2-5, with TRBD2 as a possible D gene (6 bases). Germline lookup yields CDR1 SGHVS and CDR2 FQNEAQ. The CDR3 is 15 residues long. V lost 7 bases and J lost 4, with 19 bases in between. Here the CDR3 DNA reads TGTGCCAGCACCCTAGGGGTGCGGGAAAGAGAGACCCAGTACTTC. Residues: CASTLGVRERETQYF.

V usage is TRBV5-5 and J usage is TRBJ2-1; D could derive from TRBD1 or TRBD2 (5 bases each). Trimming took 2 bases from V and 16 from J, leaving 16 bases between them. CDR3 length equals 12 residues. Germline CDR1 reads SGHKS; CDR2 reads YYEKEE (reference sequence). CDR3 sequence (DNA): TGTGCCAGCAGCTTTGGGGACGGAGAGCGTTTCTTC. This codes for CASSFGDGERFF.

This clonotype was observed a handful of times. The V gene is TRBV12-3 or TRBV12-4, the J gene TRBJ1-5, with D hard to call. The V end lost 5 bases, the J end lost 11 bases, and 13 bases lay between the germline ends. CDR3 length equals 12 residues. The CDR3 coding sequence is TGTGCCAGCAGTCAGTTGCCGCGGGCCCAGCATTTT. Translating gives CASSQLPRAQHF.

The table lists this clonotype with a few counts. This chain links TRBV20-1 with TRBJ2-1; TRBD2 matches 10 bases. The CDR3 contains 16 residues. Germline CDR1 reads DFQATT; CDR2 reads SNEGSKA (reference sequence). V lost 6 bases to trimming and J lost 7 bases; unmatched junction nucleotides: 15. This CDR3 is CSASLGRLAGGNEQFF. CDR3 nucleotide sequence: TGCAGTGCCTCCCTCGGCCGACTAGCGGGCGGGAATGAGCAGTTCTTC.

The chain is built from TRBV30 and TRBJ2-3; TRBD2 is a possible D gene (6 bases). CDR3 length: 15 residues. Trimming left V 4 bases short and J 2 bases short, with 16 bases between. CDR1 GTSNPN and CDR2 SVGIG come from the germline V gene (reference sequence). CDR3 region: CAWTGAGRSTDTQYF. The CDR3 coding sequence is TGTGCCTGGACAGGCGCGGGACGTTCCACAGATACGCAGTATTTT.

The chain employs TRBV18 and TRBJ1-2; 11 bases fit TRBD1. Losses at the gene ends were 0 bases for V and 4 bases for J; bases not matched to a gene: 4. The germline V gene has CDR1 KGHSH and CDR2 LQKENI. CDR3 length: 16 amino acids. CDR3 bases: TGTGCCAGCTCACCACCGGGACAGGGGGAGATCTATGGCTACACCTTC. It translates to CASSPPGQGEIYGYTF.

V and J are TRBV7-8 and TRBJ2-5; 12 bases map to TRBD1. This CDR3 comprises 16 residues. The V segment lost 5 bases and the J segment 4 bases; nucleotides outside the gene matches: 8. In germline, CDR1 is SGHVS, CDR2 FQNEAQ. As DNA, the CDR3 is TGTGCCAGCAGCCTGGCCGGGACAGGGGGCGGAGAGACCCAGTACTTC. This translates into CASSLAGTGGGETQYF.

V gene TRBV19 combines with J gene TRBJ2-1; D ambiguous. The germline CDR1 and CDR2 sequences are LNHDA and SQIVND (reference sequence). With 3 bases removed from V and 10 bases from J, the gap between germline ends came to 10 bases. This CDR3 has 12 amino acids. The CDR3 DNA reads TGTGCCAGTAGTATCGATCGTGGGGAGCAGTTCTTC. Protein: CASSIDRGEQFF.

In the case of this clonotype: Being one base from a much bigger clone, this may be a read error. The CDR3 bases are TGCGGTGCTAGAGGAGGTACGGGGGACAGTAACGGCTACACCTTC. Translation: CGARGGTGDSNGYTF. The rearrangement joins TRBV20-1 to TRBJ1-2; TRBD1 matches 7 bases. The CDR3 loop spans 15 amino acids. Germline V CDR1 and CDR2: DFQATT, SNEGSKA (reference sequence).

The chain couples TRBV2 to TRBJ2-1; D is unclear. The CDR3 spans 15 residues. Looked up from germline, CDR1 is SNHLY and CDR2 is FYNNEI. The V gene lost 0 bases and the J gene lost 0 bases, with 6 bases spanning the gap. CDR3 sequence (DNA): TGTGCCAGCAGTGAAGCACAGATCTCCTACAATGAGCAGTTCTTC. Residues: CASSEAQISYNEQFF.